This passage covers 30 T cell receptor beta chains from one sample sequenced in a study of blood T cell repertoires in COVID-19. Using immunoSEQ multiplex PCR, the repertoire was profiled, and TCRdb retains in-frame clones only, with some absent. The table has 95,000 to 150,000 clones, roughly 77% seen once. Sequencing input: peripheral blood. These receptors originate from a man in his sixties with active or convalescent COVID-19.

V gene TRBV3-1 (or the pseudogene TRBV3-2) combines with J gene TRBJ2-1; 15 bases are a match to TRBD2. This CDR3 has 16 amino acids. CDR1 and CDR2 from the germline V gene are LGHDT and YNNKEL (reference sequence). V gave up 0 bases and J gave up 11 bases; unmatched junction bases: 5. CDR3 coding DNA: TGTGCCAGCAGCCAAGAAAGGGGGACTAGCGGGAGGCAGCAGTTCTTC. It specifies CASSQERGTSGRQQFF.

The chain combines TRBV28 with TRBJ1-5; D unclear. Trimming took 4 bases from V and 2 from J, leaving 12 bases between them. This CDR3 region has 15 residues. Germline CDR1 reads MDHEN; CDR2 reads SYDVKM. The CDR3 protein is CASSSYAYGNQPQHF. The DNA of the CDR3 is TGTGCCAGCAGTTCGTACGCGTATGGCAATCAGCCCCAGCATTTT.

The V call is TRBV5-1, the J call TRBJ2-7, with TRBD1 matching over 7 bases. Germline values: CDR1 SGHRS, CDR2 YFSETQ. CDR3 length: 17 residues. V lost 0 bases, J lost 0 bases, and 9 bases stayed unmatched. CDR3 in DNA: TGCGCCAGCAGCTTGGCCGGCTCGGGACAGCTCTCCTACGAGCAGTACTTC. It codes for CASSLAGSGQLSYEQYF.

The chain recombines TRBV5-1 with TRBJ2-5, with 11 bases that match TRBD1. Losses at the gene ends were 4 bases for V and 2 bases for J; bases not matched to a gene: 10. The CDR3 runs 17 residues. CDR1 is SGHRS and CDR2 is YFSETQ in the germline V gene. The CDR3: CASSHGGTGGTQETQYF. The CDR3 DNA is TGCGCCAGCAGCCATGGGGGGACAGGGGGTACACAAGAGACCCAGTACTTC.

The chain combines TRBV5-1 with TRBJ1-6, with TRBD1 matching over 7 bases. The CDR3 contains 15 residues. V shed 0 bases, J shed 9 bases, and the junction held 6 bases outside the gene matches. Germline CDR1 SGHRS, CDR2 YFSETQ. CDR3 nucleotide sequence: TGCGCCAGCAGCTTGGGTTACAGGGGTGTTTCACCCCTCCACTTT. Amino acids: CASSLGYRGVSPLHF.

The rearrangement links TRBV11-2 to TRBJ2-2, with 8 bases lining up with TRBD2. V gave up 5 bases and J gave up 7 bases; unmatched junction bases: 9. The CDR3 loop spans 15 amino acids. CDR1 SGHAT and CDR2 FQNNGV come from the germline V gene. CDR3 sequence: CASSPLAGGFGELFF. In DNA, the CDR3 is TGTGCCAGCAGCCCCCTTGCGGGAGGTTTCGGGGAGCTGTTTTTT.

This clone was observed once. The genes are TRBV5-1 and TRBJ2-2; D is unclear. Trimming left V 0 bases short and J 4 bases short, with 10 bases between. Germline V gene sequence: CDR1 SGHRS, CDR2 YFSETQ. The length of the CDR3 is 15 residues. CDR3 bases: TGCGCCAGCAGCTTGGATGGGCGTACCACCGGGGAGCTGTTTTTT. Translating it yields CASSLDGRTTGELFF.

This chain connects TRBV4-2 to TRBJ2-7; TRBD2 aligns across 12 bases. CDR3 length: 16 amino acids. Germline V lookup: CDR1 LGHNA, CDR2 YNFKEQ. V dropped 4 bases and J dropped 6; count of bases not matched to a gene: 10. The DNA for the CDR3 is TGTGCCAGCAGCCGCCAGACTAGCGGGAGAGCGTCCGAGCAGTACTTC. It translates to CASSRQTSGRASEQYF.

The chain couples TRBV9 to TRBJ2-1, with 8 nucleotides matching TRBD2. Looked up from germline, CDR1 is SGDLS and CDR2 is YYNGEE. The J segment lost 4 bases and the V segment lost 0 bases, leaving 3 bases of the junction unmatched. The CDR3 spans 15 residues. CDR3 loop: CASSVVSSGYNEQFF. The CDR3 nucleotides read TGTGCCAGCAGCGTAGTGTCTAGCGGGTACAATGAGCAGTTCTTC.

This clone was seen only a few times. The chain couples TRBV4-1 to TRBJ2-2, with 11 nucleotides matching TRBD1. Germline CDR1 reads MGHRA; CDR2 reads YSYEKL. V lost 3 bases and J lost 0; bases outside the gene matches: 6. The CDR3 is 18 amino acids. The CDR3 loop is CASSQTGTGGANTGELFF. CDR3 in DNA: TGCGCCAGCAGCCAGACCGGGACAGGGGGTGCGAACACCGGGGAGCTGTTTTTT.

V gene TRBV19 combines with J gene TRBJ2-1; TRBD2 matches 9 bases. Per the germline V gene, CDR1 is LNHDA and CDR2 is SQIVND (reference sequence). Trimming removed 3 bases from V and 5 bases from J; junction bases left unmatched: 5. There are 15 residues in the CDR3. In nucleotides, the CDR3 is TGTGCCAGTAGTATGCTAGCGGGAATGCACAATGAGCAGTTCTTC. Protein sequence: CASSMLAGMHNEQFF.

The CDR3 sequence: CASSLYDSGRIEQYF. CDR3 nucleotides: TGTGCCAGCAGCTTGTATGATAGCGGGAGGATCGAGCAGTACTTC. The chain has TRBV5-4 and TRBJ2-7, with 10 bases aligning to TRBD2. Per the germline V gene, CDR1 is SGHNT and CDR2 is YYREEE (reference sequence). The CDR3 has 15 amino acids. V shed 1 base and J 6 bases; nucleotides not matched to a gene: 7.

A single count supports this clone. The V and J genes are TRBV20-1 and TRBJ2-5; D is ambiguous. This CDR3 region has 13 residues. Trimming stripped 3 bases from V and 2 bases from J, with 10 bases between. From germline, CDR1 is DFQATT and CDR2 SNEGSKA (reference sequence). CDR3 residues: CSASRSVQETQYF. In nucleotides, the CDR3 is TGCAGTGCTAGTAGATCGGTACAAGAGACCCAGTACTTC.

V usage is TRBV5-1 and J usage is TRBJ2-1; 9 nucleotides line up with TRBD2. The V gene's germline CDR1 is SGHRS and CDR2 YFSETQ. The CDR3 has 15 residues. The trim removed 0 bases at V and 6 bases at J, leaving 4 bases unmatched. CDR3 nucleotides: TGCGCCAGCAGCTTGGGGCGGGAGGGTGTCAATGAGCAGTTCTTC. Translation: CASSLGREGVNEQFF.

The rearrangement links TRBV9 to TRBJ2-2; tentatively, D is TRBD2 (5 bases). CDR1 and CDR2 from the germline V gene are SGDLS and YYNGEE. Trimming pared 0 bases from V and 1 base from J, leaving 13 bases between. The CDR3 runs to 17 residues. The CDR3 sequence is CASSVARQAGNTGELFF. CDR3 DNA sequence: TGTGCCAGCAGCGTAGCTCGGCAGGCGGGGAACACCGGGGAGCTGTTTTTT.

The chain couples TRBV29-1 to TRBJ2-5, with 13 bases lining up with TRBD2. Germline V gives CDR1 SQVTM, CDR2 ANQGSEA. The CDR3 sequence is 15 residues long. With V trimmed by 7 bases and J by 4 bases, 9 bases remained unmatched. The CDR3 coding sequence is TGCAGCGGACGAACTAGCGGGAGGGCCTCAGAGACCCAGTACTTC. It is translated as CSGRTSGRASETQYF.

V and J are TRBV7-9 and TRBJ1-6; TRBD1 aligns across 7 bases. The germline gives CDR1 SEHNR, CDR2 FQNEAQ (reference sequence). The CDR3 contains 16 residues. Unmatched junction bases numbered 9, after V lost 6 bases and J lost 4 bases. The CDR3 DNA sequence: TGTGCCAGCAGTCCAGGGGGACGCCATTATAATTCACCCCTCCACTTT. Protein product: CASSPGGRHYNSPLHF.

The chain uses TRBV7-3 and TRBJ2-3; no definite D call. The CDR3 consists of 12 residues. The V end lost 5 bases, the J end lost 6 bases, and 9 bases lay between the germline ends. Germline V gene sequence: CDR1 SGHTA, CDR2 FQGTGA. The CDR3 DNA reads TGTGCCAGCAGCCCCAACATTGATACGCAGTATTTT. Translated, it gives CASSPNIDTQYF.

In nucleotides, the CDR3 is TGTGCCAGTAGTATAGCAGGTATGGGGGCCAACGTCCTGACTTTC. This sequence encodes CASSIAGMGANVLTF. This chain links TRBV19 with TRBJ2-6; D is ambiguous. Germline CDR1 reads LNHDA; CDR2 reads SQIVND (reference sequence). This CDR3 region has 15 residues. V gave up 1 base and J gave up 4 bases, with 8 bases separating them.

J is TRBJ2-7 and V is TRBV15; D may be TRBD2 (5 bases). Trimming took off 5 bases at V and 6 bases at J, with 20 bases between the two ends. The length of the CDR3 is 15 residues. Germline lookup yields CDR1 LNHNV and CDR2 YYDKDF (reference sequence). CDR3 loop: CATSSPLGIVGEQYF. The CDR3 DNA is TGTGCCACCAGCTCTCCACTCGGGATTGTTGGCGAGCAGTACTTC. Together with reference TRBV15 and TRBJ2-7, the CDR3 gives the full variable domain: DAMVIQNPRYQVTQFGKPVTLSCSQTLNHNVMYWYQQKSSQAPKLLFHYYDKDFNNEADTPDNFQSRRPNTSFCFLDIRSPGLGDTAMYLCATSSPLGIVGEQYFGPGTRLTVT.

The chain uses TRBV12-3 or TRBV12-4 and TRBJ2-5; D is possibly TRBD1 (5 bases). The CDR3 has 13 residues. Trimming removed 4 bases from V and 4 bases from J, with 10 bases in between. The CDR3 DNA reads TGTGCCAGCAGTTGGGGCCCCGGAGAGACCCAGTACTTC. Translating gives CASSWGPGETQYF.

The chain has TRBV15 and TRBJ2-1; 9 nucleotides match TRBD2. With 3 bases clipped from V and 1 base from J, the junction kept 4 bases outside the gene matches. The CDR3 totals 16 residues. Germline CDR1 reads LNHNV; CDR2 reads YYDKDF (reference sequence). The DNA for the CDR3 is TGTGCCACCAGCAGGGGAGCGGGAGGATCCTACAATGAGCAGTTCTTC. It codes for CATSRGAGGSYNEQFF.

This sequence joins TRBV2 and TRBJ2-1; 10 bases agree with TRBD2. Per the germline V gene, CDR1 is SNHLY and CDR2 is FYNNEI. The CDR3 runs to 15 residues. Trimming took 6 bases from V and 3 from J; bases not matched to a gene: 5. The chain's CDR3 is CASSPRTSGYNEQFF. The CDR3 DNA sequence: TGTGCCAGCAGCCCGAGGACTAGCGGCTACAATGAGCAGTTCTTC.

This clone was counted only a few times. The J gene is TRBJ2-3, the V gene TRBV5-1, with a tentative D call TRBD2 (6 bases). The germline V gene encodes CDR1 SGHRS and CDR2 YFSETQ. This CDR3 contains 14 residues. The ends were cut back, 4 bases at V and 3 bases at J, with 12 bases in the middle. Here the CDR3 reads CASSPPGGTDTQYF. Written as DNA, the CDR3 is TGCGCCAGCAGCCCACCCGGAGGGACAGATACGCAGTATTTT.

The table lists this clone with a count of one. The J gene is TRBJ2-3, the V gene TRBV6-5; 9 bases match TRBD2. CDR3 size: 15 residues. From germline, CDR1 is MNHEY and CDR2 SVGAGI. Trimming took 6 bases from V and 0 from J; bases not matched to a gene: 4. For the CDR3, the DNA is TGTGCCAGCAGGCCTAGCGGGGACAGCACAGATACGCAGTATTTT. It is translated as CASRPSGDSTDTQYF.

The chain combines TRBV6-6 with TRBJ1-1, with D unresolved. The CDR3 length is 14 residues. Trimming left V 4 bases short and J 1 base short, with 10 bases between. Germline assignment: CDR1 MNHNY and CDR2 SVGAGI (reference sequence). CDR3 DNA sequence: TGTGCCAGCAGTTTGCTTACCGGGAACACTGAAGCTTTCTTT. The encoded protein is CASSLLTGNTEAFF.

This rearrangement joins TRBV11-3 to TRBJ2-2, with a possible D match to TRBD1 (5 bases). The V end was cut by 2 bases, the J end by 6 bases, with 13 bases between. The CDR3 loop spans 15 amino acids. Germline V CDR1 and CDR2: SGHNT, YENEEA. The CDR3 is CASSLRWVGPGELFF. The CDR3 region has the DNA TGTGCCAGCAGCTTAAGGTGGGTGGGGCCCGGGGAGCTGTTTTTT.

V and J are TRBV29-1 and TRBJ1-2; 11 bases agree with TRBD1. J gave up 5 bases and V 8 bases, and 13 bases lay outside the gene matches. Germline CDR1 is SQVTM and CDR2 is ANQGSEA. The CDR3 has 15 amino acids. CDR3 residues: CSIRTGGALSYGYTF. CDR3 nucleotide sequence: TGCAGCATCAGGACAGGGGGCGCGTTGAGTTATGGCTACACCTTC. Combining the CDR3 with reference TRBV29-1 and TRBJ1-2 gives the whole variable domain SAVISQKPSRDICQRGTSLTIQCQVDSQVTMMFWYRQQPGQSLTLIATANQGSEATYESGFVIDKFPISRPNLTFSTLTVSNMSPEDSSIYLCSIRTGGALSYGYTFGSGTRLTVV.

The gene calls are TRBV2 and TRBJ2-1, with 10 bases that match TRBD1. Per the germline V gene, CDR1 is SNHLY and CDR2 is FYNNEI. The CDR3 contains 15 residues. Germline trimming cut 4 bases from V and 5 bases from J; bases unmatched to any gene: 5. The chain's CDR3 is CASSGDRGTHNEQFF. The CDR3 DNA reads TGTGCCAGCAGTGGGGACAGGGGAACGCACAATGAGCAGTTCTTC.

This chain links TRBV10-3 with TRBJ1-1; D gene ambiguous. Germline loops: CDR1 ENHRY, CDR2 SYGVKD. The V end lost 2 bases, the J end lost 5 bases, and 15 bases lay between the germline ends. The CDR3 spans 15 residues. DNA for the CDR3: TGTGCCATCAGTGAGGGGGTAGGGAGGCGAACTGAAGCTTTCTTT. This codes for CAISEGVGRRTEAFF.